The TCR beta chain described here comes from a study of blood T cell repertoires in COVID-19. Background on the study: COVID-19 samples collected from the United States, Italy and Spain covered acute and convalescent phases. T cells, B-cell-depleted T cells, or PBMCs supplied cDNA or gDNA.

Trimming removed 3 bases at V and 4 bases at J, with 10 bases between. Germline V lookup: CDR1 SGHVS, CDR2 FQNEAQ. The CDR3 spans 15 residues. The authors' processing: From reference gene primer amplification, estimates of nucleated cell counts were derived. Some clones are missing from TCRdb's copy, which holds only in-frame ones; the method was immunoSEQ multiplex PCR. The V and J calls and clone size were taken over from that table, and D and trimming were inferred from the DNA. The sample contains roughly 140,000 clones, approximately 81% of which appear only once. The V call is TRBV7-8, the J call TRBJ1-6, with D hard to call. The sequence derives from a human donor in a cohort sampled during active COVID-19. The sample comprised peripheral blood. The CDR3 nucleotides are TGTGCCAGCAGCTTCCGACACACATATAATTCACCCCTCCACTTT. Protein product: CASSFRHTYNSPLHF.